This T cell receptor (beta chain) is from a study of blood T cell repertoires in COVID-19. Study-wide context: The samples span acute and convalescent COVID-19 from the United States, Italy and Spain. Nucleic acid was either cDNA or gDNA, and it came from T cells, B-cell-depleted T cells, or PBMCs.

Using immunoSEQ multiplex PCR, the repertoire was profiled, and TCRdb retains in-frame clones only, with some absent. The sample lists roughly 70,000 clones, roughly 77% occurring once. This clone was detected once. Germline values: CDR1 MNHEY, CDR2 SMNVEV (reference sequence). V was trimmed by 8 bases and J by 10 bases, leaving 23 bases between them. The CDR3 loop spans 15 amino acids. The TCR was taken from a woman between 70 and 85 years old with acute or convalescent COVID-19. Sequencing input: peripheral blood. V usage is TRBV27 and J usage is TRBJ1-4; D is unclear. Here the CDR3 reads CASLSPGGPGRKLFF. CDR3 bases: TGTGCCAGCCTGAGCCCGGGAGGGCCAGGAAGAAAACTGTTTTTT.